This TCR beta chain was profiled in a study of blood T cell repertoires in COVID-19. The germline CDR1 and CDR2 sequences are DFQATT and SNEGSKA (reference sequence). The CDR3 extends over 13 amino acids. Trimming left V 3 bases short and J 5 bases short, with 13 bases between. Data came from immunoSEQ multiplex PCR; TCRdb stores just in-frame clones and leaves some out. The table lists tens of thousands of clones, approximately 81% of them singletons. The receptor's source is a man aged 55 to 70 with COVID-19, enrolled during active disease. The J gene is TRBJ2-5, the V gene TRBV20-1, with unresolved D. The sequencing sample was made of peripheral blood. The CDR3 spells CSASEEPMETQYF. The CDR3 DNA follows: TGCAGTGCTAGTGAGGAGCCGATGGAGACCCAGTACTTC.